The 18 T cell receptor beta chains listed next were all sequenced from one sample in a study of early T cells in non-severe SARS-CoV-2 infection. TCRdb called the 5' RACE reads again in MiXCR, with one record for every CDR3 protein. The repertoire holds about 67,000 distinct CDR3 sequences, 11% seen once, with 3% to 4% in the top ten. The sequencing sample was made of whole blood. Every receptor here comes from an adult who was a healthcare worker with PCR-confirmed SARS-CoV-2 infection or an uninfected control (not recorded which).

This clonotype was detected ten times or more. This rearrangement joins TRBV12-3 or TRBV12-4 to TRBJ1-5; D unclear. This CDR3 contains 13 residues. The V end was cut by 4 bases, the J end by 1 base, with 5 bases between. The CDR3 DNA sequence: TGTGCCAGCAGTTGGGAGAGCAATCAGCCCCAGCATTTT. Translated, it gives CASSWESNQPQHF.

The table lists this clonotype with many counts. The genes are TRBV6-5 and TRBJ1-1; D unclear. The CDR3 length is 14 residues. V was trimmed by 6 bases and J by 4 bases, leaving 15 bases between them. CDR1 MNHEY and CDR2 SVGAGI come from the germline V gene. Here the CDR3 reads CASSRTTTSTEAFF. Here the CDR3 DNA reads TGTGCCAGCAGCCGGACCACGACGAGCACTGAAGCTTTCTTT.

This clonotype was seen ten or more times. V is TRBV7-6 and J is TRBJ2-7; D might be TRBD2 (6 bases). The germline gives CDR1 SGHVS, CDR2 FNYEAQ. This CDR3 comprises 15 residues. Trimming removed 1 base at V and 6 bases at J, with 16 bases between. CDR3 nucleotides: TGTGCCAGCAGCTTAGGTCCAGGACTACAGAGCGAGCAGTACTTC. This sequence encodes CASSLGPGLQSEQYF.

This clonotype was detected many times. The chain links TRBV14 to TRBJ2-1; 10 nucleotides align to TRBD1. Germline CDR1 reads SGHDN; CDR2 reads FVKESK. With 3 bases clipped from V and 1 base from J, the junction kept 9 bases outside the gene matches. CDR3 length: 18 amino acids. The CDR3 DNA sequence: TGTGCCAGCAGCCACTACAAAGGGACAGGGGCTTCCTACAATGAGCAGTTCTTC. The encoded protein is CASSHYKGTGASYNEQFF.

This clonotype occurred many times. This chain uses TRBV20-1 with TRBJ1-1, with D uncertain. This CDR3 spans 14 amino acids. Trimming left V 1 base short and J 4 bases short, with 13 bases between. Per germline, CDR1 DFQATT and CDR2 SNEGSKA (reference sequence). The CDR3 is CSARGSQVFTEAFF. Here the CDR3 DNA reads TGCAGTGCTAGAGGGTCCCAAGTTTTCACTGAAGCTTTCTTT.

This clonotype was seen many times. The chain links TRBV7-8 to TRBJ2-2; no definite D call. V was shortened by 0 bases and J by 1 base, with 6 bases between the two germline ends. The V gene's germline CDR1 is SGHVS and CDR2 FQNEAQ. This CDR3 is built from 15 residues. The CDR3 protein is CASSLAPGNTGELFF. The CDR3 DNA sequence: TGTGCCAGCAGCTTAGCGCCAGGGAACACCGGGGAGCTGTTTTTT.

This clonotype was recorded at least ten times. This sequence joins TRBV7-2 and TRBJ2-5; 8 bases line up with TRBD1. The junction had 3 bases not matched to a gene; V was cut back by 5 bases and J by 4 bases. The V gene's germline CDR1 is SGHTA and CDR2 FQGNSA. The length of the CDR3 is 13 residues. As DNA, the CDR3 is TGTGCCAGCAGCATTACAGGGGGAGAGACCCAGTACTTC. Its protein product is CASSITGGETQYF. Full variable domain (rest looked up from reference TRBV7-2 and TRBJ2-5): GAGVSQSPSNKVTEKGKDVELRCDPISGHTALYWYRQSLGQGLEFLIYFQGNSAPDKSGLPSDRFSAERTGGSVSTLTIQRTQQEDSAVYLCASSITGGETQYFGPGTRLLVL.

In DNA, the CDR3 is TGCAGTGCTTATAGCGGGCGTAGCTCCTACGAGCAGTACTTC. It codes for CSAYSGRSSYEQYF. V gene TRBV20-1 combines with J gene TRBJ2-7, with 7 bases matching TRBD2. CDR3 length: 14 amino acids. V lost 5 bases, J lost 0 bases, and 7 bases stayed unmatched. Germline V gives CDR1 DFQATT, CDR2 SNEGSKA (reference sequence).

This clonotype occurred many times. The genes are TRBV7-8 and TRBJ2-7, with 9 nucleotides matching TRBD1. The CDR3 loop spans 16 amino acids. With V trimmed by 3 bases and J by 2 bases, 8 bases remained unmatched. The V gene's germline CDR1 is SGHVS and CDR2 FQNEAQ. CDR3 in amino acids: CASSFLRTGAPYEQYF. For the CDR3, the DNA is TGTGCCAGCAGCTTTCTCCGGACAGGGGCCCCCTACGAGCAGTACTTC. Full variable domain (missing parts from reference TRBV7-8 and TRBJ2-7): GAGVSQSPRYKVAKRGQDVALRCDPISGHVSLFWYQQALGQGPEFLTYFQNEAQLDKSGLPSDRFFAERPEGSVSTLKIQRTQQEDSAVYLCASSFLRTGAPYEQYFGPGTRLTVT.

Points on this clonotype: A much more abundant neighbour one base away suggests this may be a read error. The J gene is TRBJ2-1, the V gene TRBV27; D is uncertain. The CDR3 is made up of 12 amino acids. V dropped 6 bases and J dropped 6 bases, with 9 bases sitting between them. Germline values: CDR1 MNHEY, CDR2 SMNVEV (reference sequence). The CDR3 DNA reads TGTGCCAGCAGCCTGGGGTGCAATGAGCAGTTCTTC. Its protein product is CASSLGCNEQFF.

This clonotype was counted only a few times. The rearrangement uses TRBV7-6 and TRBJ2-5, with 7 bases aligning to TRBD1. V shed 10 bases, J shed 3 bases, and the junction held 14 bases outside the gene matches. The V gene's germline CDR1 is SGHVS and CDR2 FNYEAQ. The CDR3 is 15 residues long. The CDR3: CATVFRDSLKETQYF. The CDR3 nucleotides are TGTGCCACCGTATTTCGGGACAGCCTGAAAGAGACCCAGTACTTC. Full variable domain (remainder filled in from reference TRBV7-6 and TRBJ2-5): GAGVSQSPRYKVTKRGQDVALRCDPISGHVSLYWYRQALGQGPEFLTYFNYEAQQDKSGLPNDRFSAERPEGSISTLTIQRTEQRDSAMYRCATVFRDSLKETQYFGPGTRLLVL.

In this sample, this clonotype turned up many times. The chain uses TRBV19 and TRBJ2-7, with D perhaps TRBD2 (6 bases). The CDR3 runs to 14 residues. The germline CDR1 and CDR2 sequences are LNHDA and SQIVND (reference sequence). The V and J ends lost 3 bases and 3 bases respectively, with 12 bases between them. CDR3 nucleotide sequence: TGTGCCAGTAGTATGGAGGGAAGCGGCTACGAGCAGTACTTC. Translated: CASSMEGSGYEQYF.

This clonotype appeared many times. This rearrangement joins TRBV27 to TRBJ2-5, with no clear D. CDR1 is MNHEY and CDR2 is SMNVEV in the germline V gene (reference sequence). This CDR3 region has 13 residues. The V end was cut by 3 bases, the J end by 3 bases, with 8 bases between. In nucleotides, the CDR3 is TGTGCCAGCAGTTTCGGAAGGAAAGAGACCCAGTACTTC. Translation gives CASSFGRKETQYF.

At least ten counts were recorded for this clonotype. Because it lacks the conserved phenylalanine or tryptophan at the end, this CDR3 is likely a read error. It is unclear where the CDR3 begins or ends on the DNA, so no DNA is shown, and the CDR3 is as TCRdb lists it. Here the CDR3 reads CASSLDGGMSI. The chain is built from TRBV5-5 and TRBJ2-5; the table's TRBD1 call for D was not verified on the DNA. The CDR3 adds up to 11 amino acids, both ends counted. The germline V gene has CDR1 SGHKS and CDR2 YYEKEE (reference sequence).

V usage is TRBV12-3 or TRBV12-4 and J usage is TRBJ1-1; tentatively, D is TRBD1 (5 bases). V was clipped by 6 bases and J by 4 bases, with 15 bases between them. The CDR3 runs to 14 residues. The CDR3 spells CASSPFGQSTEAFF. As DNA, the CDR3 is TGTGCCAGCAGCCCCTTCGGACAAAGCACTGAAGCTTTCTTT.

Only a few counts were recorded for this clonotype. This sequence joins TRBV7-2 and TRBJ2-7; D may be TRBD2 (6 bases). With 4 bases removed from V and 2 bases from J, the gap between germline ends came to 9 bases. The germline V gene has CDR1 SGHTA and CDR2 FQGNSA. The CDR3 is 13 amino acids. CDR3 amino acids: CASSWDSPYEQYF. The CDR3, as DNA: TGTGCCAGCAGCTGGGACTCTCCCTACGAGCAGTACTTC.

This clonotype was found many times. The chain joins TRBV3-1 to TRBJ2-3, with TRBD2 matching over 8 bases. J was trimmed by 2 bases and V by 6 bases; bases with no gene match: 7. The CDR3 loop spans 15 amino acids. CDR1 is LGHDT, CDR2 YNNKEL, per germline (reference sequence). CDR3 sequence (DNA): TGTGCCAGCAGTAGTGGAGCGGGGGACACAGATACGCAGTATTTT. This encodes CASSSGAGDTDTQYF.

The chain uses TRBV20-1 and TRBJ2-3; TRBD1 matches 7 bases. This CDR3 region has 14 residues. In germline, CDR1 is DFQATT, CDR2 SNEGSKA (reference sequence). The V segment lost 0 bases and the J segment 4 bases; nucleotides outside the gene matches: 4. For the CDR3, the DNA is TGCAGTGCTAGAGAAGCAGGGGGAGCAGATACGCAGTATTTT. Translating it yields CSAREAGGADTQYF.